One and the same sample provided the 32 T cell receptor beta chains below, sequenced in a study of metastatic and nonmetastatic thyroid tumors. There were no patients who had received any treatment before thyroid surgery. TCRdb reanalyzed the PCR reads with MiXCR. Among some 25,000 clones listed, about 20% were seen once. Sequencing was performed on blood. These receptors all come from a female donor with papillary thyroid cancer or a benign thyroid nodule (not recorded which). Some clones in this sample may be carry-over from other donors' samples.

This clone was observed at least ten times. CDR3 coding DNA: TGTGCCAGCAGCCGGGCGGAGGGGGGTACGCAGTATTTT. It translates to CASSRAEGGTQYF. The V gene is TRBV3-1, the J gene TRBJ2-3, with D possibly called TRBD1 or TRBD2 (6 bases each). In germline, CDR1 is LGHDT, CDR2 YNNKEL (reference sequence). The length of the CDR3 is 13 residues. V shed 4 bases and J shed 8 bases, with 13 bases lying between them.

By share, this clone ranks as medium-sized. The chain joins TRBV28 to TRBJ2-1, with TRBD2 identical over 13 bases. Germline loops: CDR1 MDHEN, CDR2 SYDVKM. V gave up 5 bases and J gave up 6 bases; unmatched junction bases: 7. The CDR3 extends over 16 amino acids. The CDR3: CASSLGGLAGSNEQFF. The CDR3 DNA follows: TGTGCCAGCAGTCTAGGGGGACTAGCGGGATCCAATGAGCAGTTCTTC.

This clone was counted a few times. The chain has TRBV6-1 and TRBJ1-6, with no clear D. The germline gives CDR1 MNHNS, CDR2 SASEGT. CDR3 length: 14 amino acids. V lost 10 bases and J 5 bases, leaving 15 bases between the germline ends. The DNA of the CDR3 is TGTGCCATCCAAGACGTTTCGGATAATTCACCCCTCCACTTT. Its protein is CAIQDVSDNSPLHF.

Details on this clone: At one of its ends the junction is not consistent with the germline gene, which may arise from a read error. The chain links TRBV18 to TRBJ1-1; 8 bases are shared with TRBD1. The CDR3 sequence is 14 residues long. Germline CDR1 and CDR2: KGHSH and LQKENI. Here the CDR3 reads CASSPQDRATPVSF. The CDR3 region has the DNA TGTGCCAGCTCACCCCAGGACAGGGCTACACCTGTTTCCTTT. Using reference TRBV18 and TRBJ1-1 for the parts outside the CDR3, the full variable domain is NAGVMQNPRHLVRRRGQEARLRCSPMKGHSHVYWYRQLPEEGLKFMVYLQKENIIDESGMPKERFSAEFPKEGPSILRIQQVVRGDSAAYFCASSPQDRATPVSFGQGTRLTVV.

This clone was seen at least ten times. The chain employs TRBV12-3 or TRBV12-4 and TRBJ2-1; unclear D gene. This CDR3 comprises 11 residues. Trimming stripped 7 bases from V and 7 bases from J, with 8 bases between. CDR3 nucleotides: TGTGCCAGCAAAACGAGGAATGAGCAGTTCTTC. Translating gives CASKTRNEQFF.

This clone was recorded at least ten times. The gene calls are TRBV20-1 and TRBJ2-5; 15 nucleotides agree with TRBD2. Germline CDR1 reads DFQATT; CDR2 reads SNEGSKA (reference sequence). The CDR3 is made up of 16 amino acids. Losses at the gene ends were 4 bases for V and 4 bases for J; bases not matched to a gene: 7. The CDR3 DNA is TGCAGTGCTACACGGACTAGCGGGGGGGCCCGAGAGACCCAGTACTTC. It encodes CSATRTSGGARETQYF.

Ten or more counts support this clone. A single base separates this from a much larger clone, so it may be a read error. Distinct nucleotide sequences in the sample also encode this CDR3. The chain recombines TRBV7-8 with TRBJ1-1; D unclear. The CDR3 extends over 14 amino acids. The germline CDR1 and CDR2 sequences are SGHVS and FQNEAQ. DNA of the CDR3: TGCGCCAGCAGCTTAATTTTGACGAGCACTGAAGCTTTCTTT. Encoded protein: CASSLILTSTEAFF.

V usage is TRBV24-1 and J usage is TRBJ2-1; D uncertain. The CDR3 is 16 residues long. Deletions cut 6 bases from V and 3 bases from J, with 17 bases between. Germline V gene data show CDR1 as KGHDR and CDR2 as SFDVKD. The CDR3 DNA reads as TGTGCCACCAGTTATTCGGCGACCAGATACTACAATGAGCAGTTCTTC. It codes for CATSYSATRYYNEQFF.

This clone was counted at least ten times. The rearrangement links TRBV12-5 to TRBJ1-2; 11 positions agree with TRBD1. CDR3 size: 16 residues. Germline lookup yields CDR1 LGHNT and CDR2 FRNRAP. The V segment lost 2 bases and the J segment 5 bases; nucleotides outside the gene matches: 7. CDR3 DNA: TGTGCTAGTGGTTTGACGGACAGGGGGCTGAGGTATGGCTACACCTTC. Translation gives CASGLTDRGLRYGYTF.

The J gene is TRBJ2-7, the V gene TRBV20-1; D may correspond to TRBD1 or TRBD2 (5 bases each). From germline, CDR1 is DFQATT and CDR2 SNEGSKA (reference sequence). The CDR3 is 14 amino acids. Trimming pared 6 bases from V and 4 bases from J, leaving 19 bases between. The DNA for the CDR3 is TGCAGTGCGCCCCTGGGGGTGAGGGGATACGAGCAGTACTTC. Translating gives CSAPLGVRGYEQYF.

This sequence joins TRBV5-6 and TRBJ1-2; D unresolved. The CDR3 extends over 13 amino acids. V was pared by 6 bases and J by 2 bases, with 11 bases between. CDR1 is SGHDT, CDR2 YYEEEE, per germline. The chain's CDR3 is CASTPLTNYGYTF. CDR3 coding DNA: TGTGCCAGCACCCCGCTAACCAACTATGGCTACACCTTC.

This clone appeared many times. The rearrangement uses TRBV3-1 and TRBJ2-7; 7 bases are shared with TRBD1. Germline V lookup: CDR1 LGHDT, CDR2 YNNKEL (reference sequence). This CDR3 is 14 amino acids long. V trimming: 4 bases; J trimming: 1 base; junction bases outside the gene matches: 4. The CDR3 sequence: CASSPETGSYEQYF. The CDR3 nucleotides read TGTGCCAGCAGCCCCGAGACAGGGTCCTACGAGCAGTACTTC.

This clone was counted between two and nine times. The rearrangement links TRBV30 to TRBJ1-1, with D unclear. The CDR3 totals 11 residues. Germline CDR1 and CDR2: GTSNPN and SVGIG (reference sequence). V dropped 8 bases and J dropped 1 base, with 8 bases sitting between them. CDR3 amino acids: CAQQENTEAFF. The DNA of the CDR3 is TGTGCCCAGCAGGAGAACACTGAAGCTTTCTTT.

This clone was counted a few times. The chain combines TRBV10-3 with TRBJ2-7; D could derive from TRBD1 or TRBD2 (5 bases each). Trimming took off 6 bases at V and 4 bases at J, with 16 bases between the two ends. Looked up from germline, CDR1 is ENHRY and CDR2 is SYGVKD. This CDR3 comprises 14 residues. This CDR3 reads CAIRGEGSIYEQYF. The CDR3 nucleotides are TGTGCCATCAGGGGGGAAGGGTCTATTTACGAGCAGTACTTC.

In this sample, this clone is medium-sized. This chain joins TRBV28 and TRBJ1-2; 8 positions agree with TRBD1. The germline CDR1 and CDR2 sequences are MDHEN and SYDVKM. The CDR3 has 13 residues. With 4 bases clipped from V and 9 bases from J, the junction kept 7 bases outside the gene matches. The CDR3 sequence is CASSSRDRIRYTF. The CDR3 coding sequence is TGTGCCAGCAGTTCCCGGGACAGGATCCGCTACACCTTC.

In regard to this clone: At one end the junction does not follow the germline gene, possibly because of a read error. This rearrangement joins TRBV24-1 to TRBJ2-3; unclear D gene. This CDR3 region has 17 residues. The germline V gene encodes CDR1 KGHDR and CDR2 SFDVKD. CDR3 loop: CATSDSQTSSSTDTQYF. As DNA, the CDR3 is TGTGCCACAAGTGATTCTCAGACGAGTTCTAGCACAGATACGCAGTATTTT.

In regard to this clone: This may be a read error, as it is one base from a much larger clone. The CDR3 spells CASSAMVDTEAFF. CDR3 in DNA: TGTGCCAGCAGCGCGATGGTGGACACTGAAGCTTTCTTT. V is TRBV5-6 and J is TRBJ1-1; no clear D gene. CDR3 length: 13 amino acids. V lost 4 bases to trimming and J lost 3 bases, with 10 bases between them. Germline lookup yields CDR1 SGHDT and CDR2 YYEEEE.

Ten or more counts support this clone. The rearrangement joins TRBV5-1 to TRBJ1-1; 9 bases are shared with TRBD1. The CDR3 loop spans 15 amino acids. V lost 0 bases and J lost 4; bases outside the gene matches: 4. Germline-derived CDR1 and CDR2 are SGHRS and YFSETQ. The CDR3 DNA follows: TGCGCCAGCAGCTTGGGGACAGGGGTAGCCACTGAAGCTTTCTTT. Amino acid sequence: CASSLGTGVATEAFF.

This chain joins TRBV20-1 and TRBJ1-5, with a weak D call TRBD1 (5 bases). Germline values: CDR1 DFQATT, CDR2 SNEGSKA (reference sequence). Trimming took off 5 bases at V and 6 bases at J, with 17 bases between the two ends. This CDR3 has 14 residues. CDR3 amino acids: CSAGGFREAQPQHF. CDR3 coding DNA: TGCAGTGCTGGGGGTTTTCGGGAGGCTCAGCCCCAGCATTTT.

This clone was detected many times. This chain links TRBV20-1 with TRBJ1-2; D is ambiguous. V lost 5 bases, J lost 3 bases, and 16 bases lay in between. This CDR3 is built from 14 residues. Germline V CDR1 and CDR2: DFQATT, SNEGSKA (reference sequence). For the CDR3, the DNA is TGCAGTGCTCCTACAGACGAAGATGACTATGGCTACACCTTC. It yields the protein CSAPTDEDDYGYTF.

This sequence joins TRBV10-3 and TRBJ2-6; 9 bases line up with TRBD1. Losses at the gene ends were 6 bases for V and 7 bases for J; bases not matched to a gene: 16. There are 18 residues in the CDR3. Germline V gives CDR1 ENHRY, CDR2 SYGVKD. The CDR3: CAISDGQGRSSCANVLTF. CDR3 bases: TGTGCCATCAGCGACGGACAGGGGCGGAGCTCTTGTGCCAACGTCCTGACTTTC.

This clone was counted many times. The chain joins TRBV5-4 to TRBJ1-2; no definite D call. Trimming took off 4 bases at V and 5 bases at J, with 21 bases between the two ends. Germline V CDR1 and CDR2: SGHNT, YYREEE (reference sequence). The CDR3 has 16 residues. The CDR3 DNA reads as TGTGCCAGCAGCCCAGGAGGGTCACAGCTATCTTATGGCTACACCTTC. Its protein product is CASSPGGSQLSYGYTF. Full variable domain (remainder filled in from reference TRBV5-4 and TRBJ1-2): ETGVTQSPTHLIKTRGQQVTLRCSSQSGHNTVSWYQQALGQGPQFIFQYYREEENGRGNFPPRFSGLQFPNYSSELNVNALELDDSALYLCASSPGGSQLSYGYTFGSGTRLTVV.

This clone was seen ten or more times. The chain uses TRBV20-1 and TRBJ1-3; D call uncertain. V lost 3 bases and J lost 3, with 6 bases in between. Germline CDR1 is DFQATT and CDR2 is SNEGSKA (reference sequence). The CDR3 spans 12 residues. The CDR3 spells CSARANGNTIYF. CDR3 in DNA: TGCAGTGCTAGGGCGAATGGAAACACCATATATTTT.

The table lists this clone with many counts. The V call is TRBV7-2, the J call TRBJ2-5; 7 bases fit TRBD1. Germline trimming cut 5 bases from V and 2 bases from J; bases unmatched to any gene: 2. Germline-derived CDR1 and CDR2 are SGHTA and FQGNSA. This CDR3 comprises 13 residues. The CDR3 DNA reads TGTGCCAGCAGCCGGGACAGACAAGAGACCCAGTACTTC. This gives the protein CASSRDRQETQYF.

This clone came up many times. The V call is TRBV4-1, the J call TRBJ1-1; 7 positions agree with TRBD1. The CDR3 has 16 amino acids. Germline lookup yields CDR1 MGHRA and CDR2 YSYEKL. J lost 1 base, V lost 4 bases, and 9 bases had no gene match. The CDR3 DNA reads TGCGCCAGCAGCCGGCAGGGGGGTCGGGAGAACACTGAAGCTTTCTTT. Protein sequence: CASSRQGGRENTEAFF.

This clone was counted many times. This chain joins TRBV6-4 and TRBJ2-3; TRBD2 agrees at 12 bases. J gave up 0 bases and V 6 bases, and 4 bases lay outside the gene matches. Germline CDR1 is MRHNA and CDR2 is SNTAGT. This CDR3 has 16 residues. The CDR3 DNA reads TGTGCCAGCAGCGAGACTAGCGGGGGAAGCACAGATACGCAGTATTTT. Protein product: CASSETSGGSTDTQYF.

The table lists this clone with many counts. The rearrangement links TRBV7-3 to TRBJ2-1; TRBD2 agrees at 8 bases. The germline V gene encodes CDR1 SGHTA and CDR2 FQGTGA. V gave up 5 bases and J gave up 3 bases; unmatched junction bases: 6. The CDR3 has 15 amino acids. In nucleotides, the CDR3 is TGTGCCAGCAGCCCGTCCGCGGGAGGCTACAATGAGCAGTTCTTC. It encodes CASSPSAGGYNEQFF.

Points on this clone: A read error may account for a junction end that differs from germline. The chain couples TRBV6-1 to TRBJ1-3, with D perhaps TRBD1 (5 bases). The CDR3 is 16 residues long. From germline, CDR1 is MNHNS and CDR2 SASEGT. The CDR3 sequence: CDSSDQGPSSGNTINF. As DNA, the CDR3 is TGTGACAGCAGTGACCAGGGCCCGAGCTCTGGAAACACCATAAATTTT.

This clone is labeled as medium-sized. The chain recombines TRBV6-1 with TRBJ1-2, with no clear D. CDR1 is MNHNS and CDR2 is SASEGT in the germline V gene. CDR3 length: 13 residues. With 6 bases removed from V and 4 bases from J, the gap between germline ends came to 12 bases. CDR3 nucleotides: TGTGCCAGCAGCTACGCAGAGTCCTATGGCTACACCTTC. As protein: CASSYAESYGYTF.

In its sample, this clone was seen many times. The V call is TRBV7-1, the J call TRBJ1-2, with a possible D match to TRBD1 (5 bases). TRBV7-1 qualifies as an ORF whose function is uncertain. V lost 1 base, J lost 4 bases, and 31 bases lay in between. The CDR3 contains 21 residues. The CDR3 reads CASSSGQGRGQGTGLGYGYTF. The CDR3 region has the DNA TGTGCCAGCAGCTCAGGTCAGGGCCGCGGCCAAGGCACGGGCTTAGGCTATGGCTACACCTTC.

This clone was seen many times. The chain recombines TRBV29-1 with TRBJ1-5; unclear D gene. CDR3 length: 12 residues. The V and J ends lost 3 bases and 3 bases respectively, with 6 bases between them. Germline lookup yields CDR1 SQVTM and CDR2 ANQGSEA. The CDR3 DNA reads TGCAGCGTTGAGTCGGACAATCAGCCCCAGCATTTT. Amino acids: CSVESDNQPQHF.

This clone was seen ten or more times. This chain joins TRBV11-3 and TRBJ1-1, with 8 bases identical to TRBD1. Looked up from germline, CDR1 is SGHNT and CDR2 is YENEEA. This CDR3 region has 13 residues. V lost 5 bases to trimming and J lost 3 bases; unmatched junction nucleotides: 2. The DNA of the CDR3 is TGTGCCAGCAGCGCACAGGGGGACACTGAAGCTTTCTTT. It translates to CASSAQGDTEAFF.